This TCR beta chain was recovered during a study of T-cell reconstitution after alpha-beta-depleted transplantation in children. Study-level findings and limits: Several hundred graft clones that had expanded were reportedly the source of alpha-beta T cells about two months after transplant.

Preparing the TCRbeta library involved the use of unique molecular identifiers. TCRdb processed the PCR reads anew with MiXCR; each CDR3 protein has one entry. The table lists roughly 240,000 distinct CDR3 sequences, under 9.5% of them singletons. This clonotype was seen repeatedly, ten times or more. Its antigen is still unknown. CDR3 length: 15 amino acids. Trimming removed 1 base from V and 1 base from J, with 9 bases in between. Germline V gene sequence: CDR1 MGHRA, CDR2 YSYEKL. This receptor was obtained from a male patient under 18 who had a stem cell transplant for acute lymphoblastic leukemia, so the T cells may come from the graft donor. The chain employs TRBV4-1 and TRBJ2-3, with D hard to call. The sample here was PBMCs, mostly from graft donor cells, taken 180 days after TCRalphabeta/CD19-depleted stem cell transplant. In nucleotides, the CDR3 is TGCGCCAGCAGCCAAGTGACTCGCCGCACAGATACGCAGTATTTT. This codes for CASSQVTRRTDTQYF.